These 11 T cell receptor beta chains were sequenced from one sample in a study of T cell responses to AZD1222 COVID-19 vaccine. Only in-frame clones appear in the TCRdb table, and some are missing; sequencing was by immunoSEQ multiplex PCR. The sample lists approximately 110,000 clones, more than 90% occurring once. The material was peripheral blood, obtained on day 0 of AZD1222 vaccination. These receptors were taken from an adult in good health.

The chain links TRBV21-1 to TRBJ2-7; the table's D gene call, TRBD2, was not cross checked with the DNA. TRBV21-1 corresponds to a pseudogene. This CDR3 is 15 amino acids long. In nucleotides, the CDR3 is TGTGCCAGCAGCCTCGGAGGGGACTGTTCCTACGAGCAGTACTTC. It encodes CASSLGGDCSYEQYF.

The V and J genes are TRBV29-1 and TRBJ1-1, with D unresolved. Germline V gives CDR1 SQVTM, CDR2 ANQGSEA. CDR3 length: 12 residues. CDR3 in DNA: TGCAGGGCGGCCAGATCGAACACTGAAGCTTTCTTT. Its protein product is CRAARSNTEAFF.

This chain uses TRBV11-3 with TRBJ2-7, with D possibly matching TRBD1 (5 bases). The CDR3 is 13 amino acids. CDR1 is SGHNT and CDR2 is YENEEA in the germline V gene. V dropped 4 bases and J dropped 3 bases, with 10 bases sitting between them. CDR3: CASSSRQLYEQYF. In nucleotides, the CDR3 is TGTGCCAGCAGCTCCAGACAGCTCTACGAGCAGTACTTC.

This clone is a singleton in its sample. The gene calls are TRBV2 and TRBJ1-1, with 8 bases matching TRBD1. The CDR3 is 15 amino acids. V gave up 6 bases and J gave up 7 bases; unmatched junction bases: 13. CDR1 is SNHLY, CDR2 FYNNEI, per germline. The CDR3 loop is CASRQFDRGGGEAFF. The CDR3 region has the DNA TGTGCCAGCAGACAATTTGACAGGGGAGGCGGTGAAGCTTTCTTT.

CDR3 nucleotides: TGCAGCGTTGCCTACAGGGGGCACACCGGGGAGCTGTTTTTT. It translates to CSVAYRGHTGELFF. V usage is TRBV29-1 and J usage is TRBJ2-2; 9 bases align to TRBD1. Unmatched junction bases numbered 3, after V lost 4 bases and J lost 3 bases. The CDR3 extends over 14 amino acids. CDR1 and CDR2 (germline): SQVTM, ANQGSEA.

The chain couples TRBV9 to TRBJ2-1; 11 positions agree with TRBD2. This CDR3 is built from 15 residues. V was pared by 3 bases and J by 3 bases, with 2 bases of the junction left unmatched. Germline V gene data show CDR1 as SGDLS and CDR2 as YYNGEE. Written as DNA, the CDR3 is TGTGCCAGCAGCGAGACTAGCGGGAACTACAATGAGCAGTTCTTC. It encodes CASSETSGNYNEQFF.

The CDR3 region has the DNA TGTGCCAGCAGCTATGGACACGAACAAGAGACCCAGTACTTC. Translation: CASSYGHEQETQYF. The chain employs TRBV7-2 and TRBJ2-5; weak D call: TRBD1 (5 bases). CDR3 length equals 14 residues. Germline values: CDR1 SGHTA, CDR2 FQGNSA. V lost 4 bases, J lost 2 bases, and 11 bases lay in between.

The chain uses TRBV28 and TRBJ2-7, with 8 bases that match TRBD1. The germline gives CDR1 MDHEN, CDR2 SYDVKM. The CDR3 loop spans 14 amino acids. The V and J ends lost 6 bases and 2 bases, in that order; junction bases with no gene match: 6. The CDR3 loop is CASSTGTGTYEQYF. The CDR3 DNA is TGTGCCAGCAGCACCGGGACAGGAACCTACGAGCAGTACTTC.

The table lists this clone with a few counts. DNA for the CDR3: TGTGCCAGCAGTTTTAGCGGGGTGTCCGCCACTGAGCAGTTCTTC. Residues: CASSFSGVSATEQFF. This chain links TRBV11-2 with TRBJ2-1; 8 bases align to TRBD2. The CDR3 runs 15 residues. V lost 6 bases and J lost 9; bases outside the gene matches: 13. Germline V gene lookup returns CDR1 SGHAT and CDR2 FQNNGV.

This chain joins TRBV19 and TRBJ2-7; TRBD1 aligns across 9 bases. CDR1 is LNHDA, CDR2 SQIVND, per germline (reference sequence). The CDR3 has 14 amino acids. V lost 6 bases to trimming and J lost 2 bases; unmatched junction nucleotides: 5. The CDR3 loop reads CASRPGQGAYEQYF. CDR3 DNA sequence: TGTGCCAGTAGGCCGGGACAGGGTGCCTACGAGCAGTACTTC.

The J gene is TRBJ1-5, the V gene TRBV28; no clear D. The CDR3 runs 11 residues. The germline V gene encodes CDR1 MDHEN and CDR2 SYDVKM. The V end lost 2 bases, the J end lost 10 bases, and 6 bases lay between the germline ends. The CDR3 here is CASSLIGPQHF. CDR3 in DNA: TGTGCCAGCAGTTTAATCGGACCCCAGCATTTT.